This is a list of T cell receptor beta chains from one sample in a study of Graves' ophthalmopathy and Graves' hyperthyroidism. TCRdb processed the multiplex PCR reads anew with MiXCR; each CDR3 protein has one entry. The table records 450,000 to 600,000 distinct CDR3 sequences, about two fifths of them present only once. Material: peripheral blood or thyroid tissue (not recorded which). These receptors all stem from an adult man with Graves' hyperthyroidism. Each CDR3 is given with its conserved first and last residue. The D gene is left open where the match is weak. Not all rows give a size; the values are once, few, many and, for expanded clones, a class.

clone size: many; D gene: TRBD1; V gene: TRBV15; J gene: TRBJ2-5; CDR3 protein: CATSRGGGGETQYF; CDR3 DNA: TGTGCCACCAGCAGAGGAGGGGGCGGAGAGACCCAGTACTTC
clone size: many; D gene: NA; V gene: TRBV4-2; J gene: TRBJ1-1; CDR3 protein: CASSRDRQRTEAFF; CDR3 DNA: TGTGCCAGCAGCCGAGACCGACAAAGGACTGAAGCTTTCTTT
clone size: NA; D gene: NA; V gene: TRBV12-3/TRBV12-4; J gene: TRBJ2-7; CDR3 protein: CASSFGYERYF; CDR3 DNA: TGTGCCAGCAGTTTTGGATACGAGCGGTACTTC
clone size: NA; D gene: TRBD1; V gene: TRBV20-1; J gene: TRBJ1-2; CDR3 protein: CSAPDRGLSGYTF; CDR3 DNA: TGCAGTGCGCCTGACAGGGGGCTGAGTGGCTACACCTTC
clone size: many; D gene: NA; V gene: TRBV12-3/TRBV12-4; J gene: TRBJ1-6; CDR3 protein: CASSRDGYNSPLHF; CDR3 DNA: TGTGCCAGCAGTCGGGACGGGTATAATTCACCCCTCCACTTT
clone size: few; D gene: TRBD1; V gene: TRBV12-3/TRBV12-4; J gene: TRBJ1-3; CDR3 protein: CASSQTGPGNTIYF; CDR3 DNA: TGTGCCAGCAGCCAGACAGGGCCTGGAAACACCATATATTTT
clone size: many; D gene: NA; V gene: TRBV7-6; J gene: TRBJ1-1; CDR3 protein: CASSPTIGGTEAFF; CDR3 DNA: TGTGCCAGCAGCCCAACTATTGGGGGTACTGAAGCTTTCTTT
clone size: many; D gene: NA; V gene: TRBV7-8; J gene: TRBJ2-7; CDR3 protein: CASSLRPFTYEQYF; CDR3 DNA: TGTGCCAGCAGCTTAAGGCCTTTTACCTACGAGCAGTACTTC
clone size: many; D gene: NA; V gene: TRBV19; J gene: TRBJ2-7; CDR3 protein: CASSIQGSRYEQYF; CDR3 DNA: TGTGCCAGTAGTATCCAGGGTTCTCGGTACGAGCAGTACTTC
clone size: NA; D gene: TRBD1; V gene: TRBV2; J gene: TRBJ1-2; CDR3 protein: CARALRQGENYGYTF; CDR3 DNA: TGTGCTAGGGCTCTCAGACAGGGGGAGAACTATGGCTACACCTTC
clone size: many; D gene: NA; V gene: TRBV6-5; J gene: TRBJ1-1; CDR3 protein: CASRFNSRTEAFF; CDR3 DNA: TGTGCCAGCAGATTCAACAGTCGGACTGAAGCTTTCTTT
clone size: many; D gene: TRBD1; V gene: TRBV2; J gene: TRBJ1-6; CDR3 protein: CASRGPGQINSPLHF; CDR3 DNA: TGTGCCAGCAGAGGTCCGGGACAGATTAATTCACCCCTCCACTTT
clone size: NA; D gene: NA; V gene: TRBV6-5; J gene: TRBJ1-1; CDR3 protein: CANSYSHLGASQEAFF; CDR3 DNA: TGTGCCAACAGTTACTCCCATCTGGGGGCGAGTCAAGAAGCTTTCTTT
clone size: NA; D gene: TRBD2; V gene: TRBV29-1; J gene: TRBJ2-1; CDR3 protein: CSHPGPAGYEQFF; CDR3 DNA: TGCAGCCATCCGGGACCAGCGGGATATGAGCAGTTCTTC
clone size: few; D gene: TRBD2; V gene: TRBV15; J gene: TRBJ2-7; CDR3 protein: CATSRGTSVYEQYF; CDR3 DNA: TGTGCCACCAGCAGAGGGACTAGTGTCTACGAGCAGTACTTC
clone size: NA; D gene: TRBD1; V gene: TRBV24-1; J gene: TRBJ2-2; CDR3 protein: CATSDGGTGGNTGELFF; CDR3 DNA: TGTGCCACCAGTGATGGCGGGACAGGGGGCAACACCGGGGAGCTGTTTTTT
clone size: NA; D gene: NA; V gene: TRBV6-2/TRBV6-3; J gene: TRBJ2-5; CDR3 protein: CASRVQWGGLETQYF; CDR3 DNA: TGTGCCAGCAGGGTGCAATGGGGGGGCCTGGAGACCCAGTACTTC
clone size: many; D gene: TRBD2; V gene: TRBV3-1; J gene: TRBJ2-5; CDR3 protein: CASSPDTGLVLQETQYF; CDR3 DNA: TGTGCCAGCAGTCCTGACACGGGACTAGTGCTCCAAGAGACCCAGTACTTC
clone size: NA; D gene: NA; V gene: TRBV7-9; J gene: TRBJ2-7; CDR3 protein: CASSHVSAGEQYF; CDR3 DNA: TGTGCCAGCAGTCATGTTTCGGCTGGAGAGCAGTACTTC
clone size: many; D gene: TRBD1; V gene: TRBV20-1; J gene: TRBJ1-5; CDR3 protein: CSARAGTAPNQPQHF; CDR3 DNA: TGCAGTGCTAGGGCCGGGACAGCCCCGAATCAGCCCCAGCATTTT
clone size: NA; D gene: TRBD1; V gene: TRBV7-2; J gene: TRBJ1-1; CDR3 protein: CASSSTGDLAFF; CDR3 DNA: TGTGCCAGCAGCTCGACAGGGGATCTAGCTTTCTTT
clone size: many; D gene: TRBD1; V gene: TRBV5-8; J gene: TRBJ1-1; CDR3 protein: CASSLASTGVEAFF; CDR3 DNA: TGTGCCAGCAGCTTGGCCTCGACAGGGGTTGAAGCTTTCTTT
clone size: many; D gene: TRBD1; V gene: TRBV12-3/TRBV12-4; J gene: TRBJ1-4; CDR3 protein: CASSPPGQGGAKLFF; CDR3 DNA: TGTGCCAGCAGTCCACCGGGACAGGGAGGCGCAAAACTGTTTTTT
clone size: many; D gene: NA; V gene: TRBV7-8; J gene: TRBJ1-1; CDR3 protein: CASSPPYHGEAFF; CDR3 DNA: TGTGCCAGCAGCCCTCCGTACCATGGTGAAGCTTTCTTT
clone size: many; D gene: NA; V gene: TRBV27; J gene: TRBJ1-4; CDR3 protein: CASSLQATTEKLFF; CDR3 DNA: TGTGCCAGCAGCCTCCAGGCCACCACTGAAAAACTGTTTTTT
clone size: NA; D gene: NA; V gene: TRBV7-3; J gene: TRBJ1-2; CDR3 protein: CARQAPANYGYTF; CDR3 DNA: TGTGCCAGACAGGCCCCCGCGAACTATGGCTACACCTTC
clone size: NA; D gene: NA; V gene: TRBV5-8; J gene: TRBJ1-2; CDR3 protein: CASSFRDIGLYYGYTF; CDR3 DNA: TGTGCCAGCAGTTTCCGGGACATAGGACTTTACTATGGCTACACCTTC
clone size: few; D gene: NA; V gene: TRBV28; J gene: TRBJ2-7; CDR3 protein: CASSLFGTATYEQYF; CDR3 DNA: TGTGCCAGCAGTTTATTTGGGACGGCCACGTACGAGCAGTACTTC
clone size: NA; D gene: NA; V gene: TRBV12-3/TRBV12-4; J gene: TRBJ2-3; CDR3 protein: CASSARDGTDTQYF; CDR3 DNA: TGTGCCAGCAGCGCTCGGGACGGCACAGATACGCAGTATTTT
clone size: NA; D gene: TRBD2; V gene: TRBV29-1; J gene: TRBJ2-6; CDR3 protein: CSAPGLAGANVLTF; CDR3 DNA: TGCAGTGCGCCGGGACTAGCGGGGGCCAACGTCCTGACTTTC
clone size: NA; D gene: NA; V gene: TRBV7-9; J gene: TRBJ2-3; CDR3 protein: CASSFWSEGDTQYF; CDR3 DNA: TGTGCCAGCAGCTTTTGGTCTGAGGGAGATACGCAGTATTTT
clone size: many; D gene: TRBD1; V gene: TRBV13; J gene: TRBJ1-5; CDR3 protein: CASSLNEGQYSNQPQHF; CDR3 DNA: TGTGCCAGCAGCTTAAACGAGGGACAGTATAGCAATCAGCCCCAGCATTTT
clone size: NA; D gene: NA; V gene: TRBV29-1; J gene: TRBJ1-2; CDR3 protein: CSVVTGQLYTF; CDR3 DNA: TGCAGCGTTGTGACCGGACAACTCTACACCTTC
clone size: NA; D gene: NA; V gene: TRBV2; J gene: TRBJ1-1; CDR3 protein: CASTVGQNTEAFF; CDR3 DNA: TGTGCCAGCACCGTGGGACAGAACACTGAAGCTTTCTTT
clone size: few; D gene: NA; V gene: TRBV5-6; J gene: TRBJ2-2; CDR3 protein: CASSRGSSDDEQFF; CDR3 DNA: TGTGCCAGCAGCCGGGGGTCTAGCGACGATGAGCAGTTTTTT
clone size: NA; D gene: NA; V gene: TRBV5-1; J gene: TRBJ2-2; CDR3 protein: CASSLGGSRGGNTGELFF; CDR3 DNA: TGCGCCAGCAGCTTGGGCGGTTCAAGGGGCGGGAACACCGGGGAGCTGTTTTTT
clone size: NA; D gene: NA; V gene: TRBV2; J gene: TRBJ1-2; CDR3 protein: CASSGSWKDGYTF; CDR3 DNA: TGTGCCAGCAGTGGTTCTTGGAAGGATGGCTACACCTTC
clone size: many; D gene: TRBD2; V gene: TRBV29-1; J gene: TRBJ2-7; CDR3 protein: CSVGRIAGGDEQYF; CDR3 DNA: TGCAGCGTTGGGCGAATCGCCGGGGGGGACGAGCAGTACTTC
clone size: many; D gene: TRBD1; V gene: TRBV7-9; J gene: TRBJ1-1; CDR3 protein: CASSQRQGAGSSNTEAFF; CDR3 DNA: TGTGCCAGCAGCCAAAGACAGGGGGCAGGCTCTTCGAACACTGAAGCTTTCTTT
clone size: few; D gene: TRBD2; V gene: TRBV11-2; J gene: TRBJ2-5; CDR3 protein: CASSKGTSLQETQYF; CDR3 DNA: TGTGCCAGCAGCAAAGGGACTAGCCTCCAAGAGACCCAGTACTTC
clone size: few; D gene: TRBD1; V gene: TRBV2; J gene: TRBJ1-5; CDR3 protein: CASSADRALGAQHF; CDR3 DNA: TGTGCCAGCAGCGCGGACAGGGCCCTGGGGGCCCAGCATTTT
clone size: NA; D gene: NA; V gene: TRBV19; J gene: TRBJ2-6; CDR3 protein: CASSTPGTASGVNVLTF; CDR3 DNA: TGTGCCAGCAGTACCCCCGGTACGGCTTCTGGGGTCAACGTCCTGACTTTC
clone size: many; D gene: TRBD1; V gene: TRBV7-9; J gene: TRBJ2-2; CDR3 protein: CASSPPGQANTGELFF; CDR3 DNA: TGTGCCAGCAGCCCCCCGGGACAGGCGAACACCGGGGAGCTGTTTTTT
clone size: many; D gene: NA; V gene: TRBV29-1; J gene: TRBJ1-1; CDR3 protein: CSVAMNTEAFF; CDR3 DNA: TGCAGCGTCGCCATGAACACTGAAGCTTTCTTT
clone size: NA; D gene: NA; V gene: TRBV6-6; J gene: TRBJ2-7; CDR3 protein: CASSEGLYTYEQYF; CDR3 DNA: TGTGCCAGCAGTGAAGGTCTCTACACCTACGAGCAGTACTTC
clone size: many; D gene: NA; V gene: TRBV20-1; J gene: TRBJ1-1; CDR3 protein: CSARETVPTEAFF; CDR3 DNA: TGCAGTGCTAGAGAGACAGTTCCGACTGAAGCTTTCTTT
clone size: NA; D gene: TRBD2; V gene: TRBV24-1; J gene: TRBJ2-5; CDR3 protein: CATSDLVAGGPVETQYF; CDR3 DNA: TGTGCCACCAGTGATCTCGTAGCGGGAGGGCCTGTGGAGACCCAGTACTTC
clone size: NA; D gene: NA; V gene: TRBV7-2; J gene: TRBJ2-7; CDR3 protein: CASSLLLDSYEQYF; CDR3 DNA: TGTGCCAGCAGCTTGCTCCTAGACTCCTACGAGCAGTACTTC
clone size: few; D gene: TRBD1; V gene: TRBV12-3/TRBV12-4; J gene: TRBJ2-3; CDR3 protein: CASRQGTGTDTQYF; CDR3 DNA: TGTGCCAGCAGACAAGGGACAGGTACAGATACGCAGTATTTT
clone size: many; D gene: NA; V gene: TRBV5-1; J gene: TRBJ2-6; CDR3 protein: CASSLGTDSGANVLTF; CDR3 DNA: TGCGCCAGCAGCTTGGGTACGGACTCTGGGGCCAACGTCCTGACTTTC
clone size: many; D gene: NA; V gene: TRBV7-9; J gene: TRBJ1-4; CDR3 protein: CASSPRDIINEKLFF; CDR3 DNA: TGTGCCAGCAGCCCCCGGGACATCATAAATGAAAAACTGTTTTTT
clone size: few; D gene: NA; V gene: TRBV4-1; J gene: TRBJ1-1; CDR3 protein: CASSQDRPRMNTEAFF; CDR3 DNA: TGCGCCAGCAGCCAAGATCGTCCGAGGATGAACACTGAAGCTTTCTTT
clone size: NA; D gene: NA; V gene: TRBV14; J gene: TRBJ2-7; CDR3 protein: CASRNRGGNEQYF; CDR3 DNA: TGTGCCAGCAGGAACAGGGGAGGGAACGAGCAGTACTTC
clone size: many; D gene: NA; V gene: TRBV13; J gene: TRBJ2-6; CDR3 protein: CASSLTPGPSSGANVLTF; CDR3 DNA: TGTGCCAGCAGCTTAACACCGGGCCCGAGCTCTGGGGCCAACGTCCTGACTTTC
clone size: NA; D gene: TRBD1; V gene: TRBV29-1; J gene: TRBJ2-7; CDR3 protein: CSEVVTGRDEQYF; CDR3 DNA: TGCAGTGAAGTGGTGACAGGGAGAGACGAGCAGTACTTC
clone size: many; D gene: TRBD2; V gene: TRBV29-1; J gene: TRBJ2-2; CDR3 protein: CSVRAGGNTGELFF; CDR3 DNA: TGCAGCGTTAGGGCGGGGGGAAACACCGGGGAGCTGTTTTTT
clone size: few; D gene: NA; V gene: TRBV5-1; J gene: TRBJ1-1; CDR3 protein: CASTVGRERAPRGTEAFF; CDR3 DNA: TGCGCCAGCACGGTGGGTAGGGAAAGGGCCCCGCGGGGCACTGAAGCTTTCTTT
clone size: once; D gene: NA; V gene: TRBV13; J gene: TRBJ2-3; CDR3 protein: CASSLPPQGTDTQYF; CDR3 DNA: TGTGCCAGCAGCTTACCCCCCCAGGGCACAGATACGCAGTATTTT
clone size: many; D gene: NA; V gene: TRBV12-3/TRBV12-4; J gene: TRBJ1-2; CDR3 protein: CASSLASNYGYTF; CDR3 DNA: TGTGCCAGCAGTTTAGCCAGCAACTATGGCTACACCTTC
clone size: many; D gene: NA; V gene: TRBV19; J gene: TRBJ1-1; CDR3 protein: CASSQQSKDTEAFF; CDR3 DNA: TGTGCCAGTAGTCAACAAAGTAAAGACACTGAAGCTTTCTTT